These T cell receptor beta chains were read from a single sample in a study of T cells in localized non-small cell lung cancer. TCRdb keeps only in-frame clones here, not all; method: immunoSEQ multiplex PCR. The sample includes roughly 1,100 clones, 20% to 25% of them seen just once. The sample was normal lung tissue next to the tumor, taken before any cancer treatment. Source of these receptors: a female donor aged 60 or older with stage III lung adenocarcinoma. The CDR3 runs from the conserved cysteine through the conserved F or W. The D gene is left open where the match is weak. Size tells how often a clone was seen (once, few, many) or the class of an expanded clone, and some rows leave it out.

>NA|large|TRBJ1-1|TRBV11-3
CASSLGGGPPNTEAFF
TGTGCCAGCAGCTTGGGGGGAGGGCCTCCGAACACTGAAGCTTTCTTT
>TRBD2|NA|TRBJ2-7|TRBV19
CASSSKGRLAGSSYEQYF
TGTGCCAGTAGTTCCAAAGGGCGACTAGCGGGAAGCTCCTACGAGCAGTACTTC
>NA|hyperexpanded|TRBJ1-4|TRBV6-8
CASSVGPEGEKLFF
TGTGCCAGCAGTGTCGGGCCGGAGGGTGAAAAACTGTTTTTT
>TRBD1|NA|TRBJ2-2|TRBV6-8
CASSKWDRVNTGELFF
TGTGCCAGCTCGAAGTGGGACAGGGTGAACACCGGGGAGCTGTTTTTT
>NA|few|TRBJ2-3|TRBV2
CASSPSGALSTDTQYF
TGTGCCAGCAGTCCTTCGGGGGCCTTGAGCACAGATACGCAGTATTTT
>NA|few|TRBJ2-7|TRBV19
CASSIPGSYEQYF
TGTGCCAGTAGTATCCCCGGGTCCTACGAGCAGTACTTC
>TRBD1|few|TRBJ1-1|TRBV10-2
CASSEIGRGRGTEAFF
TGCGCCAGCAGTGAGATAGGCAGGGGGCGAGGCACTGAAGCTTTCTTT
>NA|NA|TRBJ1-5|TRBV6-8
CASTGRVGQPQHF
TGTGCCAGCACCGGACGGGTGGGTCAGCCCCAGCATTTT
>NA|once|TRBJ2-1|TRBV29-1
CSAVKGGGEQFF
TGCAGCGCAGTTAAGGGGGGCGGGGAGCAGTTCTTC
>NA|NA|TRBJ1-3|TRBV5-1
CASRRGESGNTIYF
TGCGCCAGCAGGAGAGGGGAGTCAGGAAACACCATATATTTT
>NA|NA|TRBJ1-1|TRBV25-1
CASSTYSNLNTEAFF
TGTGCCAGCAGTACCTACTCGAACCTGAACACTGAAGCTTTCTTT
>TRBD2|NA|TRBJ2-1|TRBV19
CASRALLAGGDEQFF
TGTGCCAGTAGGGCCCTACTAGCGGGAGGGGATGAGCAGTTCTTC
>NA|few|TRBJ2-6|TRBV5-1
CASSLGVGSGANVLTF
TGCGCCAGCAGCTTGGGGGTCGGCTCTGGGGCCAACGTCCTGACTTTC
>NA|medium-sized|TRBJ2-2|TRBV9
CASSPNTGELFF
TGTGCCAGCAGCCCGAACACCGGGGAGCTGTTTTTT
>TRBD2|few|TRBJ2-1|TRBV11-3
CASSPSGSYNEQFF
TGTGCCAGCAGCCCTAGCGGGAGTTACAATGAGCAGTTCTTC
>NA|few|TRBJ2-2|TRBV19
CASSAQGPYTGELFF
TGTGCCAGTAGTGCACAGGGACCATACACCGGGGAGCTGTTTTTT
>NA|few|TRBJ2-7|TRBV11-3
CASSLGTATYEQYF
TGTGCCAGCAGCTTAGGGACGGCTACCTACGAGCAGTACTTC
>TRBD1|NA|TRBJ2-1|TRBV19
CASSPRGQGKSNEQFF
TGTGCCAGTAGTCCGCGCGGACAGGGAAAGAGCAATGAGCAGTTCTTC
>TRBD1|NA|TRBJ1-1|TRBV9
CASSPQGAVAEAFF
TGTGCCAGCAGCCCACAGGGGGCAGTAGCTGAAGCTTTCTTT
>TRBD2|medium-sized|TRBJ2-3|TRBV11-3
CASSKRGLAREDTQYF
TGTGCCAGCAGCAAAAGAGGACTAGCGCGGGAAGATACGCAGTATTTT
>TRBD1|NA|TRBJ2-7|TRBV6-8
CASNSPGQGIYEQYF
TGTGCCAGCAACTCGCCGGGACAGGGTATTTACGAGCAGTACTTC
>NA|NA|TRBJ2-1|TRBV29-1
CSFGRDTNNEQFF
TGCAGCTTCGGCCGGGACACAAACAATGAGCAGTTCTTC
>TRBD1|NA|TRBJ2-7|TRBV9
CASSVAAGTGASEQYF
TGTGCCAGCAGCGTAGCCGCCGGGACAGGGGCGTCCGAGCAGTACTTC
>TRBD2|once|TRBJ2-1|TRBV14
CASSRVLAGAGRNEQFF
TGTGCCAGCAGCCGGGTACTAGCGGGAGCCGGGAGGAATGAGCAGTTCTTC
>NA|NA|TRBJ2-3|TRBV29-1
CSVRSVGSTDTQYF
TGCAGCGTTCGGAGCGTGGGCAGCACAGATACGCAGTATTTT
>TRBD2|NA|TRBJ2-7|TRBV5-1
CASSPTGTTYEQYF
TGCGCCAGCAGCCCGACCGGGACTACCTACGAGCAGTACTTC
>NA|NA|TRBJ2-7|TRBV6-8
CASSYNPGNLVEQYF
TGTGCCAGCAGTTACAACCCGGGAAACTTGGTCGAGCAGTACTTC
>NA|NA|TRBJ2-1|TRBV9
CASSVQGSYNEQFF
TGTGCCAGCAGTGTTCAGGGGTCCTACAATGAGCAGTTCTTC
>TRBD1|once|TRBJ1-5|TRBV18
CASSPDRGGNQPQHF
TGTGCCAGCTCACCGGACAGGGGTGGCAATCAGCCCCAGCATTTT
>TRBD2|NA|TRBJ2-3|TRBV19
CASSIGTSGSTDTQYF
TGTGCCAGTAGTATCGGGACTAGCGGTTCCACAGATACGCAGTATTTT
>NA|large|TRBJ1-4|TRBV11-3
CASSPGSGTRVEKLFF
TGTGCCAGCAGCCCCGGCTCCGGGACGAGGGTTGAAAAACTGTTTTTT
>NA|once|TRBJ2-1|TRBV18
CASSPLINQNEQFF
TGTGCCAGCTCACCACTCATAAACCAGAATGAGCAGTTCTTC
>NA|NA|TRBJ1-4|TRBV19
CASKESQGVGEKLFF
TGTGCCAGTAAAGAATCCCAGGGAGTCGGGGAAAAACTGTTTTTT
>NA|large|TRBJ2-6|TRBV11-3
CASSLGLGARLGTGANVLTF
TGTGCCAGCAGCTTGGGCCTGGGAGCGCGCCTTGGGACTGGGGCCAACGTCCTGACTTTC
>TRBD1|NA|TRBJ2-1|TRBV5-1
CASSLDLTGGYNEQFF
TGCGCCAGCAGCTTGGACCTGACAGGGGGCTACAATGAGCAGTTCTTC
>TRBD1|few|TRBJ1-2|TRBV28
CASSPPRTGASYGYTF
TGTGCCAGCAGTCCCCCTAGGACAGGGGCGAGTTATGGCTACACCTTC
>NA|few|TRBJ2-7|TRBV11-3
CASSLAFGSSYEQYF
TGTGCCAGCAGCTTGGCCTTCGGGAGCTCCTACGAGCAGTACTTC
>NA|NA|TRBJ2-1|TRBV6-8
CASRANSVNEQFF
TGTGCCAGCAGGGCCAACTCCGTCAATGAGCAGTTCTTC
>NA|large|TRBJ1-5|TRBV11-3
CASSLGGVGNQPQHF
TGTGCCAGCAGCTTAGGGGGGGTTGGAAATCAGCCCCAGCATTTT
>TRBD1|few|TRBJ1-2|TRBV23-1
CASSQPQGQGTVNYGYTF
TGCGCCAGCAGTCAACCACAGGGACAGGGCACTGTAAACTATGGCTACACCTTC
>TRBD1|large|TRBJ1-4|TRBV9
CASSLRQGPNEKLFF
TGTGCCAGCAGCTTAAGACAGGGCCCTAATGAAAAACTGTTTTTT
>NA|NA|TRBJ1-2|TRBV9
CASSVGQGWVYGYTF
TGTGCCAGCAGCGTAGGCCAAGGGTGGGTATATGGCTACACCTTC